This T cell receptor beta chain appears in the sequencing data of a study of T cell clones after liver transplantation. The wider study: In this trial, immunosuppression withdrawal was attempted within 2 years of liver transplant. Pre-transplant mixed lymphocyte reactions yielded third-party-reactive TCRbeta sequences as comparators for graft-donor-reactive sequences. Until 12-24 months post-transplant, subjects got standard immunosuppression and no induction.

The repertoire was sequenced with immunoSEQ multiplex PCR; TCRdb's copy has only in-frame clones and lacks some. The sample lists approximately 72,000 clones, about 88% occurring once. Germline V gives CDR1 SGHRS, CDR2 YFSETQ. The CDR3 has 15 amino acids. V lost 0 bases to trimming and J lost 3 bases; unmatched junction nucleotides: 3. The sample consisted of CD4+ T cells from blood, taken before liver transplant. The chain employs TRBV5-1 and TRBJ2-1; TRBD2 matches 7 bases. This TCR derives from a human donor who received a liver transplant. The CDR3 is CASSLGGGLYNEQFF. The CDR3 nucleotides are TGCGCCAGCAGCTTGGGGGGAGGGCTCTACAATGAGCAGTTCTTC. The variable domain in full, with the rest retrieved from reference TRBV5-1 and TRBJ2-1, is KAGVTQTPRYLIKTRGQQVTLSCSPISGHRSVSWYQQTPGQGLQFLFEYFSETQRNKGNFPGRFSGRQFSNSRSEMNVSTLELGDSALYLCASSLGGGLYNEQFFGPGTRLTVL.